This record looks at one T cell receptor beta chain sequence and its context. Its target is not known. Through a sample-barcoded 5' primer and a J-beta primer mix, a second PCR was run for roughly 7 to 12 cycles. TCRdb re-called the 5' RACE reads through MiXCR, storing one row per CDR3 protein. The sample holds 650,000 to 1,000,000 distinct CDR3 sequences, around 36% seen once. Isolation yielded PBMCs, at least 7 million per sample, in every case. This CDR3 region has 16 residues. V lost 2 bases to trimming and J lost 4 bases; unmatched junction nucleotides: 6. From germline, CDR1 is MGHDK and CDR2 SYGVNS. This entry is derived from a study of blood T cells in healthy people across ages. Study-level results: Estimates based on one million T cells were treated as lower bounds. Significant beta diversity loss was already apparent by age approximately 42, declining roughly linearly.

This receptor was taken from a man younger than 35 in good health. The J gene is TRBJ2-1, the V gene TRBV25-1, with 9 bases fitting TRBD2. Sequences were obtained from blood. In DNA form, the CDR3 reads TGTGCCAGCAGTGAAAAGAGCGGGGGGTTGTACAATGAGCAGTTCTTC. It specifies CASSEKSGGLYNEQFF.